This T cell receptor beta chain was recovered during a study of blood T cell repertoires in COVID-19. Profiled with immunoSEQ multiplex PCR; TCRdb holds only in-frame clones, not every one. Of 81,000 or so clones listed, roughly 85% are singletons. Patients of the Seattle cohort, enrolled during active infection, were followed longitudinally. The CDR3 has 13 amino acids. The V and J ends lost 1 base and 8 bases respectively, with 9 bases between them. Germline CDR1 is KGHSH and CDR2 is LQKENI. The chain carries TRBV18 and TRBJ2-1; D is ambiguous. Sequences were obtained from peripheral blood. The sequence was collected from a man over 45 with COVID-19, enrolled during active disease. The CDR3 DNA reads TGTGCCAGCTCACCACACTCAGAGGATGAGCAGTTCTTC. As protein: CASSPHSEDEQFF. The full variable domain, its missing parts supplied by reference TRBV18 and TRBJ2-1, is NAGVMQNPRHLVRRRGQEARLRCSPMKGHSHVYWYRQLPEEGLKFMVYLQKENIIDESGMPKERFSAEFPKEGPSILRIQQVVRGDSAAYFCASSPHSEDEQFFGPGTRLTVL.